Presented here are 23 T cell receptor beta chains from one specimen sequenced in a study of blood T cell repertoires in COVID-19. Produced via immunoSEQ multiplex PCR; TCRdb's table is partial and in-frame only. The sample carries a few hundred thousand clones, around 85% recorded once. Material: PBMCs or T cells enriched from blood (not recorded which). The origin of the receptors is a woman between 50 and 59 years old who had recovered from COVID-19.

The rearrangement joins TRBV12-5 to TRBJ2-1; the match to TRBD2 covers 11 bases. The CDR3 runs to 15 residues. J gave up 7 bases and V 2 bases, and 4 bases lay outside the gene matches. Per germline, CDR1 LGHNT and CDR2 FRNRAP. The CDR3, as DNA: TGTGCTAGTGGTTTGCTAGCGGGAGGACTTAATGAGCAGTTCTTC. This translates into CASGLLAGGLNEQFF.

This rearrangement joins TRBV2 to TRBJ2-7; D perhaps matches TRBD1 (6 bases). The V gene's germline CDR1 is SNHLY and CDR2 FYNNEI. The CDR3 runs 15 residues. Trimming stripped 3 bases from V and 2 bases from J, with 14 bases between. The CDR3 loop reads CASSDTGRRTYEQYF. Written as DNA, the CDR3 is TGTGCCAGCAGTGATACAGGGCGTAGGACCTACGAGCAGTACTTC.

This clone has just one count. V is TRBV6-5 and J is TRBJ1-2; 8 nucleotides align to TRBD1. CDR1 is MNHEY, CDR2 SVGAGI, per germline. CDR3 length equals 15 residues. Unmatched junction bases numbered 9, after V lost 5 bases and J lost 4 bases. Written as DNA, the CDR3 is TGTGCCAGCAGTCGCTCAGGGGGCGCATCCTATGGCTACACCTTC. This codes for CASSRSGGASYGYTF.

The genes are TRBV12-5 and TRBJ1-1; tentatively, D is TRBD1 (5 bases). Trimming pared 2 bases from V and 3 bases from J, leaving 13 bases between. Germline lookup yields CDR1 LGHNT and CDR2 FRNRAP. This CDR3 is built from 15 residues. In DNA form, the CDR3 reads TGTGCTAGTGGTTTGAGCGGGGGTCCCCACACTGAAGCTTTCTTT. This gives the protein CASGLSGGPHTEAFF.

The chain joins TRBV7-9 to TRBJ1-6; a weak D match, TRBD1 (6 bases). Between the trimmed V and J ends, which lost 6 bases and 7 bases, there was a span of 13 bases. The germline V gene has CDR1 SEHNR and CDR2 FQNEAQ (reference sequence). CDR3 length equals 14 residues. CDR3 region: CASSTDRPNSPLHF. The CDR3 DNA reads TGTGCCAGCAGTACGGACAGACCAAATTCACCCCTCCACTTT. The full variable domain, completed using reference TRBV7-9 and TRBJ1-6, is DTGVSQNPRHKITKRGQNVTFRCDPISEHNRLYWYRQTLGQGPEFLTYFQNEAQLEKSRLLSDRFSAERPKGSFSTLEIQRTEQGDSAMYLCASSTDRPNSPLHFGNGTRLTVT.

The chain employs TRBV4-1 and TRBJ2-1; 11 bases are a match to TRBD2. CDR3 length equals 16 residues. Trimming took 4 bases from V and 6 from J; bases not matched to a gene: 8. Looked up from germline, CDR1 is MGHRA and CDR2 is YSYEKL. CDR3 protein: CASSPISGRAGNEQFF. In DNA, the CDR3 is TGCGCCAGCAGCCCAATTAGCGGGAGGGCCGGCAATGAGCAGTTCTTC.

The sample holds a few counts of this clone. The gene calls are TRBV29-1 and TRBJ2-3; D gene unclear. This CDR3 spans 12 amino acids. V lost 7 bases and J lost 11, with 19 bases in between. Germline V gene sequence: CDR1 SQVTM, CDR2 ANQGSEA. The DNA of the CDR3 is TGCAGCGGGGCTACCGCGCAAACTGGGCAGTATTTT. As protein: CSGATAQTGQYF.

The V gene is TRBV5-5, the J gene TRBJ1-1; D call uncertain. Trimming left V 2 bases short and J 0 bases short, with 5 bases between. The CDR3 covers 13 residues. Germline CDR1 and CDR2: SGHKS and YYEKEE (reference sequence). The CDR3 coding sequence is TGTGCCAGCAGCTTCTATATGAACACTGAAGCTTTCTTT. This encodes CASSFYMNTEAFF.

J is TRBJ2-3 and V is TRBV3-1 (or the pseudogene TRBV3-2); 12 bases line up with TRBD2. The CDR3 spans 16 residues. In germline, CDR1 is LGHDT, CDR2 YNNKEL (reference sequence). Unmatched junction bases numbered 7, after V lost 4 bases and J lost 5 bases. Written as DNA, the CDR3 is TGTGCCAGCAGCCGCGCTAGGACTAGCGGGGTAGATACGCAGTATTTT. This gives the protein CASSRARTSGVDTQYF.

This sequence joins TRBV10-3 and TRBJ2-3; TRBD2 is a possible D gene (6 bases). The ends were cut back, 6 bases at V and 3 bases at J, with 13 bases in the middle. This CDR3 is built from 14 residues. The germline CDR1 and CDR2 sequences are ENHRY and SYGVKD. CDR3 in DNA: TGTGCCATCAGGGAGGGCCGGGGAACAGATACGCAGTATTTT. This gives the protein CAIREGRGTDTQYF.

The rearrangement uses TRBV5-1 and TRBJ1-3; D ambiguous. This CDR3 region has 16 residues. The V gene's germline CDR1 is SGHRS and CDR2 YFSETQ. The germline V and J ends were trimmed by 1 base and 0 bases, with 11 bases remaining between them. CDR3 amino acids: CASSLFGQDSGNTIYF. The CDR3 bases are TGCGCCAGCAGCTTGTTTGGGCAGGACTCTGGAAACACCATATATTTT.

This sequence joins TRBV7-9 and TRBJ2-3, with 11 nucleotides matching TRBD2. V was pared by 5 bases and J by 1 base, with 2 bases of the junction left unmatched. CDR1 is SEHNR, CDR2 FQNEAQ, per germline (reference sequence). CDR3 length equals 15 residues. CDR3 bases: TGTGCCAGCAGCCAACTAGCGGGAGGCACAGATACGCAGTATTTT. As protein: CASSQLAGGTDTQYF.

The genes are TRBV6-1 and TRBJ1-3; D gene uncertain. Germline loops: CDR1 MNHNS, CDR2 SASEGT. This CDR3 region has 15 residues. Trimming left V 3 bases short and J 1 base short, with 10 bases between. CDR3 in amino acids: CASSDAGLSGNTIYF. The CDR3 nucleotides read TGTGCCAGCAGTGATGCGGGTCTATCTGGAAACACCATATATTTT.

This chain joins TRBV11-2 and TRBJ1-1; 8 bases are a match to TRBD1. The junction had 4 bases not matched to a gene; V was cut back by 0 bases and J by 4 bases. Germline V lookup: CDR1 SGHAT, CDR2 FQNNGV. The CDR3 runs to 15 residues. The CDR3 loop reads CASSLEGTGGTEAFF. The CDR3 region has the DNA TGTGCCAGCAGCTTAGAGGGGACAGGAGGCACTGAAGCTTTCTTT.

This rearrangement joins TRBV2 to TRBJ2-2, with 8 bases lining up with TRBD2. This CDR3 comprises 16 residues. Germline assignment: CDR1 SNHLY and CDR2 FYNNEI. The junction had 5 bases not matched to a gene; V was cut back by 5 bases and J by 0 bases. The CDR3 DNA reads TGTGCCAGCAGTCCCGGACTAGCAGCGAACACCGGGGAGCTGTTTTTT. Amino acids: CASSPGLAANTGELFF.

The CDR3 coding sequence is TGTGCCAGCAGCCACAAGGTCAGGGGGACAGATACGCAGTATTTT. This translates into CASSHKVRGTDTQYF. The J gene is TRBJ2-3, the V gene TRBV14; 7 nucleotides align to TRBD1. The ends lost 3 bases at V and 3 bases at J; junction bases unmatched: 6. The CDR3 covers 15 residues. CDR1 is SGHDN and CDR2 is FVKESK in the germline V gene.

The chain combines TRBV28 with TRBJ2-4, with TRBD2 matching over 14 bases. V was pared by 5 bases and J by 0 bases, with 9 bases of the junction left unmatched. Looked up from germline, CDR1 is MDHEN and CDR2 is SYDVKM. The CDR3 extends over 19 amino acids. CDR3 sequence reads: CASSPGLAGGLLAKNIQYF. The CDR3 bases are TGTGCCAGCAGTCCCGGACTAGCGGGAGGATTACTAGCCAAAAACATTCAGTACTTC.

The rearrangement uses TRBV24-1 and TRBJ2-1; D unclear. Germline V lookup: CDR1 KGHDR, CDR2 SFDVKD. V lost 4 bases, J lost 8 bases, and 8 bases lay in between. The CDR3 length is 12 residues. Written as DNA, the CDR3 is TGTGCCACCAGTGACCTAGGCTATGAGCAGTTCTTC. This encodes CATSDLGYEQFF.

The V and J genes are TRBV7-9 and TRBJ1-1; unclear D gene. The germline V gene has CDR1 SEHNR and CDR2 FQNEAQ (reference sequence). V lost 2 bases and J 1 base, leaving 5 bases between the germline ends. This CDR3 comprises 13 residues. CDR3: CASSLSQNTEAFF. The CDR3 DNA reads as TGTGCCAGCAGCTTATCCCAGAACACTGAAGCTTTCTTT.

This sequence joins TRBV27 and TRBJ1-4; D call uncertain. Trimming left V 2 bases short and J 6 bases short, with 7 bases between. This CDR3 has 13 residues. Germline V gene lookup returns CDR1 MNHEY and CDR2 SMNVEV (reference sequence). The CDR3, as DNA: TGTGCCAGCAGTTTAGCGGGTTATGAAAAACTGTTTTTT. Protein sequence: CASSLAGYEKLFF.

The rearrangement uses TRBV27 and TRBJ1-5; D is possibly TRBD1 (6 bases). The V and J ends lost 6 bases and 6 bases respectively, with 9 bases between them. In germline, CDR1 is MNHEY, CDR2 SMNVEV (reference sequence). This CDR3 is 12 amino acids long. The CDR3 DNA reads TGTGCCAGCAGGAGCAGGGGTCAGCCCCAGCATTTT. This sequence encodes CASRSRGQPQHF.

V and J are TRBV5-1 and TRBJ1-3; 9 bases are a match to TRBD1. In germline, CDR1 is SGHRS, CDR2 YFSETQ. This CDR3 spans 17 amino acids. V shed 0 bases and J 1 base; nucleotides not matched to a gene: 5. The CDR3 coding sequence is TGCGCCAGCAGCTTGGCGGGACAGGGTACTTCTGGAAACACCATATATTTT. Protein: CASSLAGQGTSGNTIYF.

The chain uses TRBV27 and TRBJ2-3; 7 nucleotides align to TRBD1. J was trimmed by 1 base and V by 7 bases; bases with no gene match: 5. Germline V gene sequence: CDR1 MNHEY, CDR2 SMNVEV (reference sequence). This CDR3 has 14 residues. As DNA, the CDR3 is TGTGCCAGCACCCGACAGGGCGGCACAGATACGCAGTATTTT. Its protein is CASTRQGGTDTQYF.